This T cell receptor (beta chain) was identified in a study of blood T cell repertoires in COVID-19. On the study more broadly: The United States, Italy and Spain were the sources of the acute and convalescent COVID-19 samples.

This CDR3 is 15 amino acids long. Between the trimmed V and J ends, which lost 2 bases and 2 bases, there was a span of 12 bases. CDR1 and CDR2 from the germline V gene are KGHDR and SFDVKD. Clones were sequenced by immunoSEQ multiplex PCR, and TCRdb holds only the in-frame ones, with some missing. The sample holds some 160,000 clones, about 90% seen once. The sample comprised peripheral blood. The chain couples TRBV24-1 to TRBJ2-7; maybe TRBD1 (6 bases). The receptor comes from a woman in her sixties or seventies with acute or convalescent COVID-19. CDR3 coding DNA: TGTGCCACCAGTGATTCGACCGGGACACCCTACGAGCAGTACTTC. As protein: CATSDSTGTPYEQYF.